This TCR beta chain appears in the sequencing data of a study of shared clonotypes between healthy human individuals. This CDR3 is 14 amino acids long. Germline lookup yields CDR1 SGHDT and CDR2 YYEEEE. V lost 4 bases to trimming and J lost 7 bases; unmatched junction nucleotides: 8. Only in-frame clones appear in the TCRdb table, and some are missing; sequencing was by immunoSEQ multiplex PCR. The sample records about 680,000 clones, approximately 90% being singletons. Naivety among CD8 cells was defined by CD45RO negativity and positive CCR7 selection, thereby excluding terminally differentiated effector memory CD45RA+ cells.

The TCR sequence derives from a man aged 25 to 45 in good health. The J gene is TRBJ1-5, the V gene TRBV5-6, with 7 bases that match TRBD1. The specimen sequenced was naive CD8+ T cells sorted from blood. CDR3 region: CASSLQGNLQPQHF. In nucleotides, the CDR3 is TGTGCCAGCAGCCTACAGGGGAATTTACAGCCCCAGCATTTT.